Each of the 21 T cell receptor beta chains below was sequenced from the same sample in a study of T cells in Graves' hyperthyroidism and ophthalmopathy. The investigators amplified TCR beta CDR3 regions from RNA transcripts. First-round RT-PCR targeting the TCR CDR3 was performed with the HTBI primer set. Each CDR3 protein gets one entry after TCRdb re-called the multiplex PCR reads with MiXCR. There are fewer than 450,000 distinct CDR3 sequences in the sample; about 18% occur only once, and almost 35% lies in the top ten. Source material: blood. The receptor set was obtained from a woman under 40 with Graves' hyperthyroidism that later progressed to Graves' ophthalmopathy.

This clonotype was observed many times. The CDR3 DNA follows: TGTGCCATCAACAGGGATGTGTACACTGAAGCTTTCTTT. Protein product: CAINRDVYTEAFF. The V and J genes are TRBV10-3 and TRBJ1-1; D possibly corresponds to TRBD1 (6 bases). The CDR3 covers 13 residues. Germline loops: CDR1 ENHRY, CDR2 SYGVKD. V lost 7 bases to trimming and J lost 3 bases, with 12 bases between them.

This clonotype was observed a few times. The chain employs TRBV28 and TRBJ1-5, with 8 bases matching TRBD1. CDR1 MDHEN and CDR2 SYDVKM come from the germline V gene. The CDR3 loop spans 15 amino acids. V lost 5 bases, J lost 2 bases, and 5 bases stayed unmatched. CDR3 in DNA: TGTGCCAGCAGTCCCCCGGACAGGGGCAATCAGCCCCAGCATTTT. Amino acids: CASSPPDRGNQPQHF.

Comments on this clonotype: The CDR3 carries no conserved terminal phenylalanine or tryptophan, so it likely arises from a read error. The genes are TRBV20-1 and TRBJ2-2; 7 bases are a match to TRBD2. CDR1 is DFQATT and CDR2 is SNEGSKA in the germline V gene (reference sequence). CDR3 length equals 13 residues. V trimming: 6 bases; J trimming: 4 bases; junction bases outside the gene matches: 5. CDR3 loop: CSARDYGTGELFL. The CDR3 DNA sequence: TGCAGTGCCCGGGACTACGGCACCGGGGAGCTGTTTCTT.

The chain employs TRBV4-1 and TRBJ2-1; 7 bases map to TRBD2. V gave up 1 base and J gave up 5 bases; unmatched junction bases: 5. This CDR3 has 15 amino acids. Germline values: CDR1 MGHRA, CDR2 YSYEKL. The CDR3 sequence: CASSQVSSGNNEQFF. The DNA of the CDR3 is TGCGCCAGCAGCCAAGTCTCTAGCGGAAACAATGAGCAGTTCTTC.

The J gene is TRBJ2-3, the V gene TRBV20-1, with 7 nucleotides matching TRBD2. CDR3 length: 15 amino acids. V lost 7 bases, J lost 3 bases, and 13 bases stayed unmatched. CDR1 and CDR2 (germline): DFQATT, SNEGSKA (reference sequence). DNA of the CDR3: TGCAGTGTCCCGTGGGGAGGCGGGAGTACAGATACGCAGTATTTT. Translating it yields CSVPWGGGSTDTQYF.

There are a few counts of this clonotype. The genes are TRBV4-1 and TRBJ2-3; D is uncertain. Germline CDR1 MGHRA, CDR2 YSYEKL. Deletions cut 7 bases from V and 6 bases from J, with 23 bases between. This CDR3 spans 16 amino acids. CDR3 DNA: TGCGCCAGCAATCCAACCGGGTGGATTAGGGTTGATACGCAGTATTTT. Its protein product is CASNPTGWIRVDTQYF.

This clonotype appeared a few times. The chain recombines TRBV29-1 with TRBJ1-4; the match to TRBD1 covers 10 bases. Germline V lookup: CDR1 SQVTM, CDR2 ANQGSEA. The ends lost 7 bases at V and 8 bases at J; junction bases unmatched: 7. The CDR3 runs 13 residues. The CDR3 DNA reads TGCAGCGACCCGGACAGGGGGGAAGAAAAACTGTTTTTT. Protein sequence: CSDPDRGEEKLFF.

This clonotype was seen many times. This sequence joins TRBV27 and TRBJ2-3; TRBD2 might be the D (5 bases). Per germline, CDR1 MNHEY and CDR2 SMNVEV (reference sequence). The V and J ends lost 3 bases and 0 bases respectively, with 10 bases between them. The CDR3 is 15 amino acids. The CDR3 nucleotides are TGTGCCAGCAGTTTCGAGGGTATCAGCACAGATACGCAGTATTTT. Amino acid sequence: CASSFEGISTDTQYF.

The V and J genes are TRBV4-2 and TRBJ1-1, with D possibly being TRBD1 (6 bases). This CDR3 is 15 amino acids long. V was cut by 6 bases and J by 4 bases, with 18 bases left in between. The V gene's germline CDR1 is LGHNA and CDR2 YNFKEQ. The CDR3 here is CASSQRRGVGTEAFF. CDR3 coding DNA: TGTGCCAGCAGTCAAAGGAGGGGGGTTGGCACTGAAGCTTTCTTT.

This clonotype was counted a few times. This chain uses TRBV12-3 or TRBV12-4 with TRBJ2-3; D is undetermined. Trimming removed 0 bases at V and 4 bases at J, with 11 bases between. The CDR3 loop spans 15 amino acids. The CDR3 loop is CASSLAGPVSDTQYF. The CDR3 DNA follows: TGTGCCAGCAGTTTAGCTGGACCTGTTTCAGATACGCAGTATTTT.

This clonotype was found many times. V is TRBV10-2 and J is TRBJ2-1; no clear D gene. Between the trimmed V and J ends, which lost 4 bases and 1 base, there was a span of 5 bases. CDR1 is WSHSY, CDR2 SAAADI, per germline. The CDR3 is made up of 13 amino acids. The CDR3 is CASSVLSYNEQFF. In nucleotides, the CDR3 is TGCGCCAGCAGTGTCCTGTCCTACAATGAGCAGTTCTTC.

This clonotype was counted at least ten times. This chain joins TRBV6-5 and TRBJ2-7, with 7 bases identical to TRBD2. V lost 2 bases to trimming and J lost 3 bases; unmatched junction nucleotides: 4. The CDR3 is 14 residues long. Per the germline V gene, CDR1 is MNHEY and CDR2 is SVGAGI. This chain's CDR3 is CASSYVGGGYEQYF. The CDR3 coding sequence is TGTGCCAGCAGTTACGTCGGCGGGGGCTACGAGCAGTACTTC.

V usage is TRBV4-1 and J usage is TRBJ2-7; the match to TRBD2 covers 10 bases. The CDR3 sequence is 18 residues long. Germline loops: CDR1 MGHRA, CDR2 YSYEKL. The ends lost 6 bases at V and 0 bases at J; junction bases unmatched: 14. The CDR3 region has the DNA TGCGCCAGCAGTCCGAGGTTACTAGCGGGACCTAGCTCCTACGAGCAGTACTTC. Its translation: CASSPRLLAGPSSYEQYF.

This clonotype was observed many times. This rearrangement joins TRBV11-1 to TRBJ2-7; TRBD1 aligns across 7 bases. V was clipped by 0 bases and J by 9 bases; unmatched bases: 11. Germline lookup yields CDR1 SGHAT and CDR2 FQDESV (reference sequence). This CDR3 comprises 15 residues. The CDR3 nucleotides are TGTGCCAGCAGCTTAGCGGGGACAGACCCACGGGGGCAGTACTTC. Its protein is CASSLAGTDPRGQYF.

Many counts were recorded for this clonotype. This chain uses TRBV2 with TRBJ2-1; D is perhaps TRBD1 or TRBD2 (5 bases each). The germline V gene has CDR1 SNHLY and CDR2 FYNNEI. CDR3 length: 13 amino acids. Trimming took 5 bases from V and 3 from J, leaving 8 bases between them. This CDR3 is CASSRDRYNEQFF. CDR3 nucleotides: TGTGCCAGCAGTCGGGACCGCTACAATGAGCAGTTCTTC.

Turning to this clonotype: The junction departs from the called germline gene at one end, perhaps through a read error. The chain has TRBV7-2 and TRBJ2-1; 10 bases agree with TRBD2. The CDR3 is made up of 14 amino acids. Germline V CDR1 and CDR2: SGHTA, FQGNSA. The CDR3 DNA sequence: TGTGCCAGCAGCCTAGCGGGAGTTTCTAGTGAGCAGTTCTTC. This translates into CASSLAGVSSEQFF. Filled out from reference TRBV7-2 and TRBJ2-1, the complete variable domain reads GAGVSQSPSNKVTEKGKDVELRCDPISGHTALYWYRQSLGQGLEFLIYFQGNSAPDKSGLPSDRFSAERTGGSVSTLTIQRTQQEDSAVYLCASSLAGVSSEQFFGPGTRLTVL.

This clonotype was recorded many times. The V call is TRBV28, the J call TRBJ1-2, with TRBD1 matching 8 bases. The CDR3 is 14 residues long. Trimming removed 5 bases from V and 3 bases from J; junction bases left unmatched: 5. The V gene's germline CDR1 is MDHEN and CDR2 SYDVKM. The CDR3 DNA reads as TGTGCCAGCAGTGGACAGGGTGCGCACTATGGCTACACCTTC. Amino acids: CASSGQGAHYGYTF.

Ten or more counts support this clonotype. As DNA, the CDR3 is TGTGCCAGCAGTGGGACAGTGGGGGAGACCCAGTACTTC. Protein product: CASSGTVGETQYF. The chain uses TRBV6-4 and TRBJ2-5; perhaps TRBD1 as D (6 bases). Germline CDR1 MRHNA, CDR2 SNTAGT. CDR3 length: 13 amino acids. The V gene lost 4 bases and the J gene lost 5 bases, with 11 bases spanning the gap.

There are many counts of this clonotype. The chain combines TRBV6-5 with TRBJ1-5; a weak D match, TRBD1 (5 bases). The CDR3 is 18 residues long. V gave up 0 bases and J gave up 0 bases, with 15 bases separating them. CDR1 and CDR2 from the germline V gene are MNHEY and SVGAGI. DNA for the CDR3: TGTGCCAGCAGTTACTCGACGTCGGGACGGTATAGCAATCAGCCCCAGCATTTT. Protein product: CASSYSTSGRYSNQPQHF.

J is TRBJ1-2 and V is TRBV18; 7 positions agree with TRBD1. CDR3 size: 15 residues. CDR1 is KGHSH and CDR2 is LQKENI in the germline V gene. V lost 0 bases and J lost 5; bases outside the gene matches: 6. In DNA form, the CDR3 reads TGTGCCAGCTCACCACCGTCCGGGACAGAATATGGCTACACCTTC. Its translation: CASSPPSGTEYGYTF.

There are many counts of this clonotype. The rearrangement uses TRBV6-1 and TRBJ2-5; 8 nucleotides line up with TRBD1. The CDR3 has 14 amino acids. V trimming: 5 bases; J trimming: 2 bases; junction bases outside the gene matches: 4. CDR1 is MNHNS, CDR2 SASEGT, per germline. The chain's CDR3 is CASSIGQGQETQYF. Written as DNA, the CDR3 is TGTGCCAGCAGTATCGGACAGGGTCAAGAGACCCAGTACTTC.